This TCR beta chain was sequenced in a study of blood T cell repertoires in COVID-19. Study summary: The origin of the acute and convalescent COVID-19 samples was the United States, Italy and Spain.

The age range of participants was about 18 to 95 years, with residence in around 22 US areas. The CDR3 runs to 14 residues. Trimming took 2 bases from V and 5 from J, leaving 13 bases between them. The germline V gene has CDR1 GTSNPN and CDR2 SVGIG (reference sequence). Profiled with immunoSEQ multiplex PCR; TCRdb holds only in-frame clones, not every one. Seen here are roughly 340,000 clones, 80% to 90% observed once, and the top ten hold 1%. The rearrangement uses TRBV30 and TRBJ2-1; possible D gene TRBD2, 6 bases. Sequenced input: PBMCs or T cells enriched from blood (not recorded which). This clonotype originated in a young man who had recovered from COVID-19. CDR3 protein: CAWSIGGPHNEQFF. As DNA, the CDR3 is TGTGCCTGGAGTATCGGAGGGCCCCACAATGAGCAGTTCTTC.